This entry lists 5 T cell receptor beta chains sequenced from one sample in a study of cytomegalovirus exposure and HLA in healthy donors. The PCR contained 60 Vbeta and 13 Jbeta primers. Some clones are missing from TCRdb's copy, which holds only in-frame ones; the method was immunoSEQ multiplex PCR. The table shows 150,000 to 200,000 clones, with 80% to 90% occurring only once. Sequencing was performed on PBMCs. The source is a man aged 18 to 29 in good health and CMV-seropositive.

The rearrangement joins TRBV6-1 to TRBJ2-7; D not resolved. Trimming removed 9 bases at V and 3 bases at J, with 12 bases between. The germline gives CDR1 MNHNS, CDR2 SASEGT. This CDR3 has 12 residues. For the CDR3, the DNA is TGTGCCAGTCAGGCGACCTACTACGAGCAGTACTTC. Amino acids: CASQATYYEQYF.

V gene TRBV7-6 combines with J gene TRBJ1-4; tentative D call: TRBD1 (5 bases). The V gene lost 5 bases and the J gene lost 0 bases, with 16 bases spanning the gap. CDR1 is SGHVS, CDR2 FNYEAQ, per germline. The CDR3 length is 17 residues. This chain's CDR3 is CASSPTGGTSTNEKLFF. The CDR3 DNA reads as TGTGCCAGCAGCCCCACCGGGGGAACCTCAACTAATGAAAAACTGTTTTTT.

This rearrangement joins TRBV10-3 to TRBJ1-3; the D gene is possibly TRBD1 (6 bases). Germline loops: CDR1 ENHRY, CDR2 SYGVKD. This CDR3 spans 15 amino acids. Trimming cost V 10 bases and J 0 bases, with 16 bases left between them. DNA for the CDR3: TGTGCCACCGAGGACAGCTTAACCTCTGGAAACACCATATATTTT. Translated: CATEDSLTSGNTIYF.

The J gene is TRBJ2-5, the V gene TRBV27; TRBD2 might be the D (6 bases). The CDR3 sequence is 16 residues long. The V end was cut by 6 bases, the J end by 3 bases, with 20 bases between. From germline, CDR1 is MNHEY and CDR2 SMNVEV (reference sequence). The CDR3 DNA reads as TGTGCCAGCAGATCCCTTTATGGTTTAGCGGAAGAGACCCAGTACTTC. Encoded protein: CASRSLYGLAEETQYF.

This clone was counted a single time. DNA of the CDR3: TGTGCCAGCACTGGACTAGCGGGGAGTTTGTTCTTC. This gives the protein CASTGLAGSLFF. The rearrangement links TRBV9 to TRBJ2-1; 12 bases map to TRBD2. Per the germline V gene, CDR1 is SGDLS and CDR2 is YYNGEE. Trimming removed 6 bases from V and 15 bases from J; junction bases left unmatched: 7. The CDR3 spans 12 residues.